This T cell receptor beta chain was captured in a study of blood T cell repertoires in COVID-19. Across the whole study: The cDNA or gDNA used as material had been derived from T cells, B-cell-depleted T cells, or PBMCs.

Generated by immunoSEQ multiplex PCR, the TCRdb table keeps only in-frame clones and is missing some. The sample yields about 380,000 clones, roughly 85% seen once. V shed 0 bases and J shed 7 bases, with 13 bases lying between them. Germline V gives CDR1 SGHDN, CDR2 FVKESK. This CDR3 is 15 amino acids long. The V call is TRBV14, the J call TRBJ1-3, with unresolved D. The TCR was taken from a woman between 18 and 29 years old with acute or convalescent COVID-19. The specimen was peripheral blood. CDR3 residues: CASSQDHRERNTIYF. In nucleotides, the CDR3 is TGTGCCAGCAGCCAAGATCATAGGGAGCGGAACACCATATATTTT.